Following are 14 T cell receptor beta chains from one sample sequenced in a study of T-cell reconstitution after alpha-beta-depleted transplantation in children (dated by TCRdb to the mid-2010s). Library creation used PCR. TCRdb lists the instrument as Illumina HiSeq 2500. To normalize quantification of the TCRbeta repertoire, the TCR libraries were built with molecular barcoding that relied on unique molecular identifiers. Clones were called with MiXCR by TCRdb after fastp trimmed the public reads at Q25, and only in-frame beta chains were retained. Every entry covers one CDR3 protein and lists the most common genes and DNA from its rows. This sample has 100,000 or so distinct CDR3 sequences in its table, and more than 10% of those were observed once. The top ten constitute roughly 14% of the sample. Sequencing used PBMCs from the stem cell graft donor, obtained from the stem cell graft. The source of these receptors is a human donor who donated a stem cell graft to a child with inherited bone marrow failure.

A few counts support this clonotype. CDR3 in amino acids: CASSSNTGGTEAFF. The DNA of the CDR3 is TGCGCCAGCAGCTCGAACACCGGGGGAACTGAAGCTTTCTTT. The gene calls are TRBV5-1 and TRBJ1-1, with D maybe TRBD1 (5 bases). The CDR3 consists of 14 residues. Germline V gives CDR1 SGHRS, CDR2 YFSETQ. V dropped 3 bases and J dropped 5 bases, with 14 bases sitting between them.

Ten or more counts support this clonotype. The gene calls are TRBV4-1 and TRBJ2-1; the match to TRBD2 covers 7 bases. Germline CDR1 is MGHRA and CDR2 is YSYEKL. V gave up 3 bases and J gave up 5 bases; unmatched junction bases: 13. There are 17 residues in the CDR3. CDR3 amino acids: CASSHLMARETNNEQFF. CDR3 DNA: TGCGCCAGCAGCCACTTGATGGCGCGGGAGACAAACAATGAGCAGTTCTTC.

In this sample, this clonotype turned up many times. Written as DNA, the CDR3 is TGTGCCATCAGTGAGTCAGCGGGAGGATCCACGGGGGAGCAGTTCTTC. The encoded protein is CAISESAGGSTGEQFF. The J gene is TRBJ2-1, the V gene TRBV10-3, with 9 bases matching TRBD2. Germline V gene data show CDR1 as ENHRY and CDR2 as SYGVKD. CDR3 length: 16 residues. The V and J ends lost 0 bases and 10 bases, in that order; junction bases with no gene match: 10.

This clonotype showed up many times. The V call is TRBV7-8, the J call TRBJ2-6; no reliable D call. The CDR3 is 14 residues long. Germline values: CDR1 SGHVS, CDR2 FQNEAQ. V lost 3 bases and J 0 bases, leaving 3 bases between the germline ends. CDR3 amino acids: CASSLFSGANVLTF. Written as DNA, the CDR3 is TGTGCCAGCAGCTTGTTCTCTGGGGCCAACGTCCTGACTTTC.

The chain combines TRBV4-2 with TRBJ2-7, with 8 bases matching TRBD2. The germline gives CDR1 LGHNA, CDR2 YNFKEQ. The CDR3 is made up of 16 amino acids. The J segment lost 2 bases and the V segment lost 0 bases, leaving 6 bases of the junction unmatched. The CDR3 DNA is TGTGCCAGCAGCCAAGATGCAGCCGGGAGGGCCTACGAGCAGTACTTC. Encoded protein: CASSQDAAGRAYEQYF.

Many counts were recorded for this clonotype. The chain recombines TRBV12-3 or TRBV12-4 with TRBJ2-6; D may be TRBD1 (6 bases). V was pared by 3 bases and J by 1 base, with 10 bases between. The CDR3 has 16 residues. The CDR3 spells CASSLSQGSGANVLTF. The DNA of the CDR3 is TGTGCCAGCAGTTTGTCGCAGGGGTCTGGGGCCAACGTCCTGACTTTC.

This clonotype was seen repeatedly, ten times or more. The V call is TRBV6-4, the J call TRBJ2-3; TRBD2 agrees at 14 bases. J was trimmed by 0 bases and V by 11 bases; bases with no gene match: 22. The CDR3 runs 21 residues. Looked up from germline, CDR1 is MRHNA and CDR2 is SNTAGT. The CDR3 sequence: CASRDRGTSGGLTRSTDTQYF. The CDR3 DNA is TGTGCCTCTCGGGACAGGGGGACTAGCGGGGGTTTAACCCGAAGCACAGATACGCAGTATTTT.

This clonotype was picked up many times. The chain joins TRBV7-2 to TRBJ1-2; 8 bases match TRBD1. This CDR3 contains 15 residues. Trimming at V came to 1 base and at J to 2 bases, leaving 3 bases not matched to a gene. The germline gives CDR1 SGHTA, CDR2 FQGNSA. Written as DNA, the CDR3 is TGTGCCAGCAGCTTAGGGGACAGGCGGAACTATGGCTACACCTTC. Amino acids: CASSLGDRRNYGYTF.

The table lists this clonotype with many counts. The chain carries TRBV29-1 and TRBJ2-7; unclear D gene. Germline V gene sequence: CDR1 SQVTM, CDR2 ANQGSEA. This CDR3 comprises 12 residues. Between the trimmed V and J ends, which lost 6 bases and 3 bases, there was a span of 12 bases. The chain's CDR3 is CSVVNTFYEQYF. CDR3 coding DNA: TGCAGCGTCGTAAATACGTTCTACGAGCAGTACTTC.

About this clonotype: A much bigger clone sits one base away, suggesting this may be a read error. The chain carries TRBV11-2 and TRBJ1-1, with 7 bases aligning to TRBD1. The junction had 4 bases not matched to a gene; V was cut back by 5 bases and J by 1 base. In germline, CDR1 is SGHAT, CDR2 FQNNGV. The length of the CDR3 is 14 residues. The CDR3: CASSHRTGNTEAFF. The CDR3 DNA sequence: TGTGCCAGCAGCCACCGGACAGGGAACACTGAAGCTTTCTTT.

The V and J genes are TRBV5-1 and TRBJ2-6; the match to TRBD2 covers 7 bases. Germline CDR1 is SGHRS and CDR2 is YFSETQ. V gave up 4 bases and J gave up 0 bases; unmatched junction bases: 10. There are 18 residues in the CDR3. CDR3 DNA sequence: TGCGCCAGCAGCCTTGTCCAACTAGCGAACTCTGGGGCCAACGTCCTGACTTTC. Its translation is CASSLVQLANSGANVLTF.

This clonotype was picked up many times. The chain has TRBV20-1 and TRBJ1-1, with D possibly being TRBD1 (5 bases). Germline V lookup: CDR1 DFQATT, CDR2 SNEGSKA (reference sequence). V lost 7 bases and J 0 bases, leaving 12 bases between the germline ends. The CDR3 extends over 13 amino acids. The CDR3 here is CSVTGNMNTEAFF. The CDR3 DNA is TGCAGTGTTACAGGAAACATGAACACTGAAGCTTTCTTT.

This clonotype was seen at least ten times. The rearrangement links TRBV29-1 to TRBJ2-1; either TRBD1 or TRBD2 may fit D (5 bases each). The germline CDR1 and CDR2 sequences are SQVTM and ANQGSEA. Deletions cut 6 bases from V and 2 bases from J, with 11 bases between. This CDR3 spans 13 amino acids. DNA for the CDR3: TGCAGCGTACTAGAGGGGACCTACAATGAGCAGTTCTTC. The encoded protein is CSVLEGTYNEQFF.

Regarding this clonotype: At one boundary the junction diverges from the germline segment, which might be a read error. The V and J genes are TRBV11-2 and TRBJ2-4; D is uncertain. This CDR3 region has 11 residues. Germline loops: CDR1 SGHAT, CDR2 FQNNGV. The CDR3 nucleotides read TGTGCCAGCAGCTTAATGGGTGGCCTGGACTTC. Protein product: CASSLMGGLDF.